These 30 T cell receptor beta chains share one sample of origin, sequenced in a study of cytomegalovirus exposure and HLA in healthy donors. 13 Jbeta primers and 60 Vbeta primers were used for the PCR. TCRdb's copy holds only in-frame clones and misses some; the assay was immunoSEQ multiplex PCR. There are fewer than 250,000 clones in the sample; over 75% occur only once, and more than 1.5% lies in the top ten. Sequenced input: PBMCs. The receptor source for this set is a man aged 18 to 29 in good health and CMV-seronegative.

The chain recombines TRBV5-4 with TRBJ2-1; TRBD2 aligns across 8 bases. Germline V gene sequence: CDR1 SGHNT, CDR2 YYREEE (reference sequence). V gave up 0 bases and J gave up 0 bases; unmatched junction bases: 8. The CDR3 totals 18 residues. For the CDR3, the DNA is TGTGCCAGCAGCTTGGTAGTGGGACTAGTGAGCTCCTACAATGAGCAGTTCTTC. Protein product: CASSLVVGLVSSYNEQFF. The full variable domain, rest sourced from reference TRBV5-4 and TRBJ2-1, is ETGVTQSPTHLIKTRGQQVTLRCSSQSGHNTVSWYQQALGQGPQFIFQYYREEENGRGNFPPRFSGLQFPNYSSELNVNALELDDSALYLCASSLVVGLVSSYNEQFFGPGTRLTVL.

This clone was observed a few times. This chain uses TRBV5-1 with TRBJ2-3; weak D call: TRBD2 (6 bases). V was trimmed by 3 bases and J by 2 bases, leaving 19 bases between them. CDR1 and CDR2 (germline): SGHRS, YFSETQ. The CDR3 is 17 amino acids. The CDR3 spells CASSSIGAGRTTDTQYF. CDR3 DNA: TGCGCCAGCAGCTCTATCGGGGCGGGGCGAACCACAGATACGCAGTATTTT.

V and J are TRBV6-1 and TRBJ1-2; D possibly corresponds to TRBD1 (6 bases). The CDR3 consists of 15 residues. Deletions cut 2 bases from V and 7 bases from J, with 17 bases between. The germline V gene encodes CDR1 MNHNS and CDR2 SASEGT. CDR3 DNA sequence: TGTGCCAGCAGTGAATCGTATCAGGGGCGGTTTGGCTACACCTTC. It translates to CASSESYQGRFGYTF.

In regard to this clone: The junction and the germline gene differ at one end; a read error may be behind it. The CDR3 loop reads CASSRLAGDTGELFF. The CDR3 nucleotides read TGTGCTAGCAGCCGGCTAGCGGGAGACACCGGGGAGCTGTTTTTT. The rearrangement uses TRBV7-7 and TRBJ2-2; 10 bases map to TRBD2. The length of the CDR3 is 15 residues. Germline V gives CDR1 SSHAT, CDR2 FNYEAQ (reference sequence).

V gene TRBV27 combines with J gene TRBJ2-4; D may be TRBD1 (5 bases). This CDR3 region has 13 residues. Germline CDR1 is MNHEY and CDR2 is SMNVEV (reference sequence). Trimming stripped 2 bases from V and 10 bases from J, with 12 bases between. CDR3 sequence (DNA): TGTGCCAGCAGTTTACAGGGAAGAAGGATTCAGTACTTC. Its protein product is CASSLQGRRIQYF.

This chain joins TRBV27 and TRBJ2-7; 13 bases line up with TRBD2. The length of the CDR3 is 12 residues. The junction had 4 bases not matched to a gene; V was cut back by 9 bases and J by 8 bases. Germline V gene lookup returns CDR1 MNHEY and CDR2 SMNVEV (reference sequence). The CDR3 DNA reads TGTGCCAGTGGACTAGCGGGAGCCCAGCAGTACTTC. Translating it yields CASGLAGAQQYF.

This clone has only a few counts. The genes are TRBV5-1 and TRBJ1-4, with TRBD1 identical over 7 bases. Losses at the gene ends were 0 bases for V and 4 bases for J; bases not matched to a gene: 0. Germline CDR1 is SGHRS and CDR2 is YFSETQ. The CDR3 has 14 amino acids. The CDR3 reads CASSLGQGNEKLFF. CDR3 nucleotide sequence: TGCGCCAGCAGCTTGGGACAGGGTAATGAAAAACTGTTTTTT.

The chain couples TRBV4-2 to TRBJ2-1; 14 nucleotides agree with TRBD2. Germline assignment: CDR1 LGHNA and CDR2 YNFKEQ. This CDR3 contains 16 residues. V was pared by 0 bases and J by 8 bases, with 3 bases of the junction left unmatched. CDR3 in amino acids: CASSQDRGLAGDEQFF. The DNA for the CDR3 is TGTGCCAGCAGCCAAGATCGGGGACTAGCGGGGGATGAGCAGTTCTTC.

The rearrangement uses TRBV4-3 and TRBJ1-2; D remains ambiguous. The CDR3 is made up of 16 amino acids. The germline gives CDR1 LGHNA, CDR2 YSLEER. Deletions cut 1 base from V and 2 bases from J, with 14 bases between. The CDR3 sequence: CASSQARQLLNYGYTF. The CDR3 nucleotides read TGCGCCAGCAGCCAAGCTCGACAACTTTTGAACTATGGCTACACCTTC.

This clone has a single count. CDR3 DNA: TGTGCCAGCAGCCCGGGGACAAAGAACACTGAAGCTTTCTTT. This encodes CASSPGTKNTEAFF. The gene calls are TRBV7-9 and TRBJ1-1; D is possibly TRBD1 (6 bases). CDR3 length: 14 amino acids. The V and J ends lost 5 bases and 1 base respectively, with 11 bases between them. Per germline, CDR1 SEHNR and CDR2 FQNEAQ (reference sequence).

The gene calls are TRBV5-1 and TRBJ2-1; TRBD2 agrees at 11 bases. The CDR3 consists of 16 residues. Per germline, CDR1 SGHRS and CDR2 YFSETQ. V was pared by 0 bases and J by 4 bases, with 3 bases of the junction left unmatched. DNA for the CDR3: TGCGCCAGCAGCTTGGTTTCTAGCGGGGGGTACAATGAGCAGTTCTTC. Residues: CASSLVSSGGYNEQFF.

This chain links TRBV7-2 with TRBJ2-7; possibly TRBD2 for D (5 bases). Germline loops: CDR1 SGHTA, CDR2 FQGNSA. This CDR3 is 13 amino acids long. V was shortened by 0 bases and J by 3 bases, with 6 bases between the two germline ends. CDR3 sequence reads: CASSLARDYEQYF. DNA for the CDR3: TGTGCCAGCAGCTTAGCGAGGGACTACGAGCAGTACTTC.

The V and J genes are TRBV6-1 and TRBJ1-5; possibly TRBD1 for D (5 bases). V was cut by 3 bases and J by 3 bases, with 9 bases left in between. The CDR3 runs to 14 residues. Germline V lookup: CDR1 MNHNS, CDR2 SASEGT. The DNA for the CDR3 is TGTGCCAGCAGTGATAGGACATTCAATCAGCCCCAGCATTTT. It codes for CASSDRTFNQPQHF.

The chain employs TRBV7-2 and TRBJ1-4; D is unclear. Germline V lookup: CDR1 SGHTA, CDR2 FQGNSA. Trimming cost V 0 bases and J 6 bases, with 14 bases left between them. The CDR3 covers 16 residues. The CDR3 DNA reads TGTGCCAGCAGCTTAGCGGTGGGCCCAGCGGATGAAAAACTGTTTTTT. This codes for CASSLAVGPADEKLFF.

The chain combines TRBV23-1 with TRBJ2-1; TRBD2 matches 13 bases. TRBV23-1 is an ORF for which the function is uncertain. The CDR3 is 19 residues long. V was pared by 3 bases and J by 4 bases, with 12 bases of the junction left unmatched. This CDR3 reads CASSHRLAGGSFLYNEQFF. The CDR3, as DNA: TGCGCCAGCAGTCACAGACTAGCGGGGGGTTCGTTCCTTTACAATGAGCAGTTCTTC.

The chain has TRBV27 and TRBJ1-2, with 7 positions matching TRBD1. Trimming at V came to 5 bases and at J to 8 bases, leaving 8 bases not matched to a gene. Germline CDR1 reads MNHEY; CDR2 reads SMNVEV (reference sequence). This CDR3 has 13 residues. The CDR3 spells CASSQNQGGGYTF. CDR3 nucleotides: TGTGCCAGCAGTCAAAATCAAGGGGGCGGCTACACCTTC.

Worth noting for this clone: A much larger clone differs by one base, so this may be a read error. V usage is TRBV6-5 and J usage is TRBJ2-6; the match to TRBD1 covers 8 bases. The CDR3 sequence is 15 residues long. The trim removed 4 bases at V and 1 base at J, leaving 0 bases unmatched. Germline CDR1 MNHEY, CDR2 SVGAGI. CDR3 region: CASSWTGSGANVLTF. CDR3 nucleotides: TGTGCCAGCAGTTGGACAGGGTCTGGGGCCAACGTCCTGACTTTC.

The chain is built from TRBV4-3 and TRBJ1-4; 8 bases match TRBD1. V shed 5 bases and J 7 bases; nucleotides not matched to a gene: 12. CDR1 is LGHNA, CDR2 YSLEER, per germline. The CDR3 runs to 16 residues. The CDR3 is CASSSNARQGAEKLFF. The DNA for the CDR3 is TGCGCCAGCAGCTCCAATGCCAGGCAGGGGGCTGAAAAACTGTTTTTT.

The genes are TRBV5-6 and TRBJ1-6; a possible D gene is TRBD1 (6 bases). The CDR3 sequence is 14 residues long. CDR1 and CDR2 (germline): SGHDT, YYEEEE. V shed 0 bases and J shed 8 bases, with 9 bases lying between them. The CDR3 nucleotides are TGTGCCAGCAGCTTGGCGGGGGGCTATTCACCCCTCCACTTT. Translating gives CASSLAGGYSPLHF.

The chain couples TRBV19 to TRBJ2-1, with 11 positions matching TRBD2. This CDR3 contains 15 residues. The ends lost 5 bases at V and 7 bases at J; junction bases unmatched: 7. Germline lookup yields CDR1 LNHDA and CDR2 SQIVND (reference sequence). This chain's CDR3 is CASSQTSGISNEQFF. The CDR3 DNA reads TGTGCCAGTAGTCAGACTAGCGGGATCAGTAATGAGCAGTTCTTC.

This chain joins TRBV5-1 and TRBJ2-1; D is possibly TRBD1 (5 bases). This CDR3 is built from 13 residues. Germline assignment: CDR1 SGHRS and CDR2 YFSETQ. V lost 7 bases and J 9 bases, leaving 17 bases between the germline ends. The CDR3 is CASADSRSSEQFF. CDR3 coding DNA: TGCGCCAGCGCCGACAGCCGAAGTAGTGAGCAGTTCTTC.

The chain employs TRBV4-1 and TRBJ2-7; maybe TRBD2 (7 bases). Germline V CDR1 and CDR2: MGHRA, YSYEKL. The CDR3 has 17 amino acids. V lost 0 bases to trimming and J lost 2 bases, with 17 bases between them. CDR3 DNA sequence: TGCGCCAGCAGCCAAGATCTTTGGGGGGGGCTACCCTACGAGCAGTACTTC. Protein product: CASSQDLWGGLPYEQYF.

The rearrangement links TRBV5-4 to TRBJ2-1, with 7 bases that match TRBD1. The CDR3 covers 14 residues. Germline CDR1 reads SGHNT; CDR2 reads YYREEE (reference sequence). V trimming: 0 bases; J trimming: 10 bases; junction bases outside the gene matches: 7. The CDR3 loop reads CASSLGQGSAEQFF. The CDR3 bases are TGTGCCAGCAGCTTGGGACAGGGTAGCGCCGAGCAGTTCTTC.

The V call is TRBV14, the J call TRBJ2-7; TRBD1 matches at 7 bases. Germline V gene lookup returns CDR1 SGHDN and CDR2 FVKESK. The CDR3 is made up of 13 amino acids. V was clipped by 1 base and J by 6 bases; unmatched bases: 3. CDR3 sequence (DNA): TGTGCCAGCAGCCAAGTGAACAGGGGCGAGCAGTACTTC. It encodes CASSQVNRGEQYF.

The gene calls are TRBV28 and TRBJ2-2, with a weak D call TRBD2 (7 bases). Germline assignment: CDR1 MDHEN and CDR2 SYDVKM. This CDR3 is 16 amino acids long. V was clipped by 3 bases and J by 3 bases, with 14 bases between them. CDR3: CASSFNRGADTGELFF. The CDR3, as DNA: TGTGCCAGCAGTTTTAATCGGGGGGCGGACACCGGGGAGCTGTTTTTT.

The V and J genes are TRBV2 and TRBJ2-5; no definite D call. The DNA end favors TRBJ2-7, so the J call may be wrong. The length of the CDR3 is 14 residues. CDR1 is SNHLY and CDR2 is FYNNEI in the germline V gene. The CDR3 region has the DNA TGTGCCAGCAAGAGGCAGCCACTTACCTACGAGCAGTACTTC. Protein product: CASKRQPLTYEQYF.

Notes on this clone: The junction differs from germline at one of its ends, possibly a read error. The V gene is TRBV7-7, the J gene TRBJ2-5; TRBD1 is a possible D gene (5 bases). The CDR3 covers 15 residues. Germline values: CDR1 SSHAT, CDR2 FNYEAQ (reference sequence). The DNA of the CDR3 is TGTGCTAGCAGCCCAACGGCAGGGAACCAAGAGACCCAGTACTTC. It encodes CASSPTAGNQETQYF.

The chain links TRBV6-6 to TRBJ2-7; a weak D match, TRBD1 (5 bases). The CDR3 has 16 amino acids. Germline assignment: CDR1 MNHNY and CDR2 SVGAGI (reference sequence). With 5 bases removed from V and 0 bases from J, the gap between germline ends came to 17 bases. The DNA of the CDR3 is TGTGCCAGCAGTACGACTCGGGTCAGGGCCTCCTACGAGCAGTACTTC. This gives the protein CASSTTRVRASYEQYF.

The chain combines TRBV18 with TRBJ1-6, with 10 bases that match TRBD1. The CDR3 runs 14 residues. CDR1 and CDR2 (germline): KGHSH, LQKENI. After removal of 5 bases from V and 7 bases from J, the junction contained 2 bases not matched to a gene. CDR3 in amino acids: CASSGTGVNSPLHF. The CDR3 bases are TGTGCCAGCTCAGGGACAGGGGTGAATTCACCCCTCCACTTT.

The chain joins TRBV4-3 to TRBJ2-1, with a weak D call TRBD2 (6 bases). The CDR3 sequence is 19 residues long. Germline-derived CDR1 and CDR2 are LGHNA and YSLEER. Trimming cost V 1 base and J 0 bases, with 19 bases left between them. CDR3 residues: CASSQGGILDGSSYNEQFF. Here the CDR3 DNA reads TGCGCCAGCAGCCAAGGCGGGATTCTCGACGGCAGCTCCTACAATGAGCAGTTCTTC.